This paragraph covers one T cell receptor (beta chain) sequence. Its antigen is still unknown. No qualities accompany the bases; no much larger clone lies one base away. Each collaborating institution followed its own protocols to collect whole blood in K2EDTA tubes. For TCRbeta analysis, collaborators shipped samples as frozen whole blood, isolated PBMCs, or DNA extracted from either of those sample types. The data belong to a study of blood T cell repertoires in COVID-19 (dated by TCRdb to about 2020). For the wider study: Samples covering the acute and convalescent phases of COVID-19 were provided by collaborators in the United States, Italy and Spain. The prospective study material was composed of cDNA or gDNA derived from T cells, B-cell-depleted T cells, or PBMCs. Deeply sampled blood TCRbeta repertoires from subjects exposed to, actively infected with, or recovered from COVID-19 were included in the dataset. The repertoires were released in a freely available public database meant as a resource for research on the immune response to SARS-CoV-2. The samples were drawn from two sources: the first 160 participants of the ongoing ImmuneRACE study, and 950 to 1,500 subjects contributed by 6 global collaborators. A de-identified subject ID, COVID-19 status, age in years and sex were almost always included in the sample metadata. Where available, HLA class I and class II types were obtained from metadata supplied by the sample provider rather than from assay-based typing. Results and caveats for the whole study, not just this receptor: How much clinical and demographic metadata was included differed by source and by participant, and the metadata was provided uncurated.

TCRbeta CDR3 regions were amplified from genomic DNA by means of the immunoSEQ Assay, a bias-controlled multiplex PCR. The original pipeline was this. The number of nucleated cells in each sample was estimated from the amplification of reference gene primers within the assay. To quantify the absolute abundance of each unique TCRbeta CDR3 rearrangement, sequence reads were collapsed and filtered. For each sample, productive Simpson clonality was calculated as the square root of Simpson's diversity index over productive rearrangements. The table comes from immuneACCESS by way of TCRdb, which keeps in-frame sequences with V and J called. Part of the clones is missing from these tables; in studies checked, under half for an unresolved V gene and the rest for unknown reasons. V, J and clone size are taken as reported in that table, and D and trimming were inferred from the DNA itself. The sample yields about 74,000 clones; about nine tenths were counted once. Roughly 9.7% of the sample goes to the ten largest clones.

CDR1 and CDR2, per the germline V gene, are SGHRS and YFSETQ. The CDR3 has 15 amino acids, counting the end cysteine and phenylalanine. Just the 45-base CDR3 DNA is kept, in frame starting at base 1. Trimming removed 0 bases from V and 5 bases from J; the gene matches leave 1 base unexplained. The V gene is TRBV5-1 and the J gene is TRBJ1-6, with 8 bases matching TRBD1. The sequenced sample was peripheral blood. The clonotype comes from a human donor in a cohort sampled during active COVID-19. The base sequence is TGCGCCAGCAGCTTGGGGACAGGGAATAATTCACCCCTCCACTTT. This sequence encodes CASSLGTGNNSPLHF.